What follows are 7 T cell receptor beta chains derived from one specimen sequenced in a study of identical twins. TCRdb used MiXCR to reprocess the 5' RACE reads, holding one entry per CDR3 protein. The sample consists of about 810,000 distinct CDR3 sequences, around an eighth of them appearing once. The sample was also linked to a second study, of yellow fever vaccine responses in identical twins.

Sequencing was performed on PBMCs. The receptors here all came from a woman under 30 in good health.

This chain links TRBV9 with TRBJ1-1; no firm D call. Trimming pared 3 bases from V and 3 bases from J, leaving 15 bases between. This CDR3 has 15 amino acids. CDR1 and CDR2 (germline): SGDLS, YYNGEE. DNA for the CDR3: TGTGCCAGCAGCGCCACCGCCTTGAGGGACACTGAAGCTTTCTTT. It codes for CASSATALRDTEAFF.

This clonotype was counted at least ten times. CDR3 bases: TGCAGTGCTTGGGGGGAGAGCAATCAGCCCCAGCATTTT. This gives the protein CSAWGESNQPQHF. This sequence joins TRBV20-1 and TRBJ1-5; maybe TRBD1 (5 bases). Trimming took 5 bases from V and 1 from J, leaving 9 bases between them. The CDR3 sequence is 13 residues long. Germline V gene lookup returns CDR1 DFQATT and CDR2 SNEGSKA (reference sequence).

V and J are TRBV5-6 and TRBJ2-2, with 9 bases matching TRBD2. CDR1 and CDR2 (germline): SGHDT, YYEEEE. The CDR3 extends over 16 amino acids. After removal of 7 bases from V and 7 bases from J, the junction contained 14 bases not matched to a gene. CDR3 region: CASEIKELAGHGELFF. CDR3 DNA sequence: TGTGCCAGCGAGATTAAGGAACTAGCGGGTCACGGGGAGCTGTTTTTT.

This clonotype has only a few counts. In nucleotides, the CDR3 is TGTGCCAGCAGCGGGGACAGCTTTATTTCACCCCTCCACTTT. This encodes CASSGDSFISPLHF. V is TRBV12-3 or TRBV12-4 and J is TRBJ1-6; 7 bases align to TRBD1. The V segment lost 6 bases and the J segment 9 bases; nucleotides outside the gene matches: 8. This CDR3 has 14 amino acids.

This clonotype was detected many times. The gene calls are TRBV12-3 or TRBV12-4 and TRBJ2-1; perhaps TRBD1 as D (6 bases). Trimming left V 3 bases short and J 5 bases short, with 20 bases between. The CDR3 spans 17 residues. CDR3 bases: TGTGCCAGCAGTTTTCGTCTCTTTCAGGGGCCTAACAATGAGCAGTTCTTC. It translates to CASSFRLFQGPNNEQFF.

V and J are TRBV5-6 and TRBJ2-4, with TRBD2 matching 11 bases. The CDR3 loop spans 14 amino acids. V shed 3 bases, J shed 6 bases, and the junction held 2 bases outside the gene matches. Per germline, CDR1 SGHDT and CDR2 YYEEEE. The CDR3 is CASSSGTSGNIQYF. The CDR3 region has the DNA TGTGCCAGCAGCTCCGGGACTAGCGGAAACATTCAGTACTTC.

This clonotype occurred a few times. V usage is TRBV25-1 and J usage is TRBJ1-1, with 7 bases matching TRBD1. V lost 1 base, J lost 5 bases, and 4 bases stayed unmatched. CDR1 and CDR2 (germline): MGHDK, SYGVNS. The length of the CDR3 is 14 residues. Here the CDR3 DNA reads TGTGCCAGCAGTGAATTAGGGGGCCGAACTGAAGCTTTCTTT. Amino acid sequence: CASSELGGRTEAFF.